This T cell receptor (beta chain) comes out of a study of CD8 T cells in Susac syndrome. Random hexamers were used to reverse transcribe the RNA input (about 0.5 to 1 ug). TCR beta CDR3 was amplified by immunoSEQ multiplex PCR. This amplification extended across 54 Vbeta and 13 Jbeta segments. Each CDR3 protein gets one entry after TCRdb re-called the immunoSEQ multiplex PCR reads with MiXCR. This table holds over 120,000 distinct CDR3 sequences, approximately 95% found once. The length of the CDR3 is 19 residues. With 3 bases clipped from V and 5 bases from J, the junction kept 13 bases outside the gene matches. Germline assignment: CDR1 SGHRS and CDR2 YFSETQ.

Sequenced: CD4+ T cells from PBMCs. The source of this sequence is a human donor with Susac syndrome. V and J are TRBV5-1 and TRBJ2-3, with TRBD2 matching 15 bases. CDR3 in DNA: TGCGCCAGCAGCTCGGTGGGACTAGCGGGAGGAGCCCTGGGAGATACGCAGTATTTT. Amino acid sequence: CASSSVGLAGGALGDTQYF.